The entry below describes one TCR beta chain. What it binds is not known. The data stem from a study of beta chain features in type 1 diabetes. Study results and caveats: Compared to healthy donors, patients appeared to have naive, central memory and Treg TCRB repertoires that were more alike. A definitive answer on HLA type influencing TCRB rearrangement was not reached here. Insertions at VDJ junctions were less frequent in type 1 diabetes patients. These patients also deleted more nucleotides at the same junctions.

Expressed TCRB transcripts were sequenced because the isolated RNA had all been reverse transcribed beforehand. Libraries were prepared by immunoSEQ multiplex PCR; TCRdb keeps only in-frame clonotypes and omits some of them. The repertoire has 350,000 or so clones, 15% to 20% of them found once; the top ten carry around 0.045%. Germline CDR1 is MNHEY and CDR2 is SVGAGI. Between the trimmed V and J ends, which lost 6 bases and 2 bases, there was a span of 17 bases. The CDR3 spans 15 residues. Stem cell-like memory, regulatory, central memory and naive CD4+ cells were sorted via CD45RO/CCR7/CD25/CD127/CD95/CD27.

The J gene is TRBJ2-7, the V gene TRBV6-5; tentative D call: TRBD2 (5 bases). This TCR derives from a woman younger than 30 in good health. The specimen was naive CD4+ T cells from blood. The CDR3 DNA reads TGTGCCAGCAGGGGCGGAGGAGTTGGAACCTACGAGCAGTACTTC. It codes for CASRGGGVGTYEQYF.